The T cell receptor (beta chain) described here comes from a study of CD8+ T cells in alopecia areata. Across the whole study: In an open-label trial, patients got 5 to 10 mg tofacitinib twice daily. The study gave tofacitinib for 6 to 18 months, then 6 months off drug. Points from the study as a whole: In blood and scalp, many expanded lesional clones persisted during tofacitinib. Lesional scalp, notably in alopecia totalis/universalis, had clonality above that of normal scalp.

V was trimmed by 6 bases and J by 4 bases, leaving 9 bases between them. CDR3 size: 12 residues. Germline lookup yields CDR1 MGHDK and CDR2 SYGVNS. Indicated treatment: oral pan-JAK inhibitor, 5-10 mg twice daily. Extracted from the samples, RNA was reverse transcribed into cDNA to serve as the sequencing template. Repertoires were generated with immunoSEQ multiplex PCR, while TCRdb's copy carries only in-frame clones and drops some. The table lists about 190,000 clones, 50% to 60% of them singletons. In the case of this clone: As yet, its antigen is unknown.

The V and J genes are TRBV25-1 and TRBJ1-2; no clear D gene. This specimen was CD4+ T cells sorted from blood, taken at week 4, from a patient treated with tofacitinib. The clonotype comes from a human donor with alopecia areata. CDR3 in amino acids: CASSKESYGYTF. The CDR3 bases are TGTGCCAGCAGCAAAGAAAGCTATGGCTACACCTTC.